The 5 T cell receptor beta chains presented below share a single source sample, sequenced in a study of CD8 T cells in ankylosing spondylitis. In TCRdb, the 5' RACE reads were re-called with MiXCR into one record per CDR3 protein. The table has just under 350,000 distinct CDR3 sequences, about 15% seen once. Sequenced: blood, either unsorted or a sorted T cell fraction (not recorded which). These receptors all come from a male donor with ankylosing spondylitis or in good health (not recorded which).

This clonotype was observed a few times. The rearrangement joins TRBV15 to TRBJ2-1; TRBD1 matches 12 bases. Per the germline V gene, CDR1 is LNHNV and CDR2 is YYDKDF (reference sequence). There are 15 residues in the CDR3. The junction had 9 bases not matched to a gene; V was cut back by 5 bases and J by 10 bases. In DNA, the CDR3 is TGTGCCACCAGCGGTACCGGGACAGGGGGCCGAGAGCAGTTCTTC. Residues: CATSGTGTGGREQFF.

The sample holds many counts of this clonotype. The chain uses TRBV5-1 and TRBJ2-2, with D possibly matching TRBD2 (5 bases). The V end was cut by 2 bases, the J end by 6 bases, with 8 bases between. Germline loops: CDR1 SGHRS, CDR2 YFSETQ. The CDR3 runs 13 residues. CDR3 DNA sequence: TGCGCCAGCAGCTTATCGGAGGCCGGGGAGCTGTTTTTT. This translates into CASSLSEAGELFF.

This clonotype was found a few times. This sequence joins TRBV5-1 and TRBJ2-5; D may be TRBD1 or TRBD2 (5 bases each). Trimming pared 5 bases from V and 1 base from J, leaving 12 bases between. The CDR3 is 14 residues long. Germline assignment: CDR1 SGHRS and CDR2 YFSETQ. The CDR3: CASRWGLTQETQYF. In DNA, the CDR3 is TGCGCCAGCAGGTGGGGGTTAACCCAAGAGACCCAGTACTTC.

This clonotype has a handful of counts. This chain uses TRBV6-1 with TRBJ2-2; D is possibly TRBD1 (6 bases). The CDR3 contains 15 residues. Germline V gene data show CDR1 as MNHNS and CDR2 as SASEGT. V was clipped by 8 bases and J by 2 bases, with 15 bases between them. The CDR3 DNA sequence: TGTGCCAGCCTGCCGATGGGGGCTAACACCGGGGAGCTGTTTTTT. It yields the protein CASLPMGANTGELFF.

The chain has TRBV5-6 and TRBJ1-4, with D perhaps TRBD1 (5 bases). Looked up from germline, CDR1 is SGHDT and CDR2 is YYEEEE. V was cut by 4 bases and J by 8 bases, with 15 bases left in between. This CDR3 has 14 amino acids. The CDR3 DNA is TGTGCCAGCAGCCCGGGACCGCTTGAGGAAAAACTGTTTTTT. It yields the protein CASSPGPLEEKLFF.